What follows is one TCR beta chain and its context. What it recognizes is unknown. The sample belongs to a study of long-term antiretroviral therapy in people with HIV. Study-wide points: Viral resistance, ART adherence and therapy changes all lacked available data. Following ART, diversity rose but still fell short of transplant donor controls.

Survey-level resolution applied to immunoSEQ assay v3.0. Produced via immunoSEQ multiplex PCR; TCRdb's table is partial and in-frame only. The table lists approximately 32,000 clones, under 90% of them singletons. Germline CDR1 and CDR2: MNHNY and SVGAGI (reference sequence). The CDR3 is made up of 11 amino acids. V was shortened by 6 bases and J by 10 bases, with 11 bases between the two germline ends. The V and J genes are TRBV6-6 and TRBJ2-3, with D perhaps TRBD2 (5 bases). The specimen was unsorted PBMCs, collected 0.4 years before starting antiretroviral therapy. The sequence came from a man aged 18 to 30 with HIV. The CDR3 loop is CASRSRGAQYF. CDR3 DNA: TGTGCCAGCAGAAGTCGGGGTGCGCAGTATTTT.